One and the same sample provided the 7 T cell receptor beta chains below, sequenced in a study of blood T cell repertoires in COVID-19. The method was immunoSEQ multiplex PCR; TCRdb's version includes in-frame clones alone and lacks a portion of them. This sample has about 100,000 clones, with approximately 91% found just once. Source material: peripheral blood. These receptors all come from a man between 18 and 35 years old with acute or convalescent COVID-19.

V usage is TRBV25-1 and J usage is TRBJ2-5, with 11 nucleotides matching TRBD1. Per germline, CDR1 MGHDK and CDR2 SYGVNS. The CDR3 length is 16 residues. The V and J ends lost 5 bases and 6 bases, in that order; junction bases with no gene match: 11. As DNA, the CDR3 is TGTGCCAGCAGTCCCTCGGACAGGGGGCGCCTGAAGACCCAGTACTTC. The encoded protein is CASSPSDRGRLKTQYF.

The genes are TRBV10-2 and TRBJ1-5, with D perhaps TRBD1 (6 bases). Germline values: CDR1 WSHSY, CDR2 SAAADI. This CDR3 comprises 13 residues. Trimming removed 5 bases at V and 5 bases at J, with 10 bases between. The CDR3 sequence is CASSRSGDQPQHF. The CDR3 DNA reads TGCGCCAGCAGTAGGTCAGGGGATCAGCCCCAGCATTTT.

The chain's CDR3 is CATSGLAGNEQFF. The CDR3 DNA is TGTGCCACCAGTGGGCTAGCGGGAAATGAGCAGTTCTTC. The rearrangement joins TRBV24-1 to TRBJ2-1, with 9 bases matching TRBD2. V trimming: 5 bases; J trimming: 7 bases; junction bases outside the gene matches: 2. The CDR3 consists of 13 residues. Germline V CDR1 and CDR2: KGHDR, SFDVKD.

This clone was observed a single time. The J gene is TRBJ1-4, the V gene TRBV6-5; the match to TRBD1 covers 8 bases. The CDR3 loop spans 13 amino acids. CDR1 is MNHEY, CDR2 SVGAGI, per germline. Germline trimming cut 9 bases from V and 4 bases from J; bases unmatched to any gene: 4. The CDR3 nucleotides are TGTGCCAGTCAGGGACAGGTTAATGAAAAACTGTTTTTT. Encoded protein: CASQGQVNEKLFF.

The V gene is TRBV5-1, the J gene TRBJ1-2, with no clear D. Per germline, CDR1 SGHRS and CDR2 YFSETQ. Trimming pared 0 bases from V and 8 bases from J, leaving 11 bases between. This CDR3 contains 13 residues. In DNA form, the CDR3 reads TGCGCCAGCAGCTTGGAGGCAGGAGGCGGCTACACCTTC. It encodes CASSLEAGGGYTF.

The gene calls are TRBV6-5 and TRBJ1-1; 8 nucleotides agree with TRBD1. This CDR3 region has 13 residues. V dropped 11 bases and J dropped 4; count of bases not matched to a gene: 9. CDR1 and CDR2 from the germline V gene are MNHEY and SVGAGI. The CDR3 DNA sequence: TGTGCCGTGAGACAGGGGACTCGCACTGAAGCTTTCTTT. This sequence encodes CAVRQGTRTEAFF.

The chain uses TRBV21-1 and TRBJ2-5; the table's D call TRBD1 went unverified against the DNA. TRBV21-1 is flagged as a pseudogene. This CDR3 region has 19 residues. Here the CDR3 DNA reads TGTGCCAGCAGCAAAGCGGGGGACAGGGGGGATGCCTGCCAAGAGACCCAGTACTTC. Translated, it gives CASSKAGDRGDACQETQYF.